This note documents a single TCR beta chain sequence. This record comes from a study of OX40 agonist ivuxolimab in advanced cancers. Looking at the study overall: The patients got ivuxolimab, which is an agonistic anti-OX40 (CD134) antibody. Patients undergoing dose escalation presented with hepatocellular carcinoma, melanoma, renal cell or head and neck cancer.

From germline, CDR1 is SGHNT and CDR2 YYREEE (reference sequence). V was trimmed by 0 bases and J by 3 bases, leaving 4 bases between them. CDR3 size: 12 residues. TCRdb's table, derived via immunoSEQ multiplex PCR, lists solely in-frame clones and lacks some. Altogether over 65,000 clones are present, roughly 87% being singletons, with the ten largest covering 5.5%. The source was CD4+ or CD8+ T cells sorted from blood, collected in a trial of the OX40 agonist ivuxolimab. This chain links TRBV5-4 with TRBJ2-7; D is uncertain. The receptor's source is an adult with an advanced solid tumor such as melanoma, head and neck, liver or kidney cancer. The CDR3 loop is CASSLDGYEQYV. The CDR3 DNA sequence: TGTGCCAGCAGCTTGGACGGCTACGAGCAGTACGTC.